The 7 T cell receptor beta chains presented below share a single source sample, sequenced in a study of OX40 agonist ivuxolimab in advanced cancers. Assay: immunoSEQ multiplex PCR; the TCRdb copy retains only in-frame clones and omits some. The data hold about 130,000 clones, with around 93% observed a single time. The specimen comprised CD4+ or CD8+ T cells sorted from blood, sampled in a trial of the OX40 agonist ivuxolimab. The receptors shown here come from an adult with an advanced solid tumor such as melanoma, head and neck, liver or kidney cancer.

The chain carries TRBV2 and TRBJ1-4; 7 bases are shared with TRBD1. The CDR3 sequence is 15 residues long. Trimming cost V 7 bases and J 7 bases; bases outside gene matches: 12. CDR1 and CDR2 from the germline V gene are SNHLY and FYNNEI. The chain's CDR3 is CASTVQGRIAEKLFF. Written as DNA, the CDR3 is TGTGCCAGCACCGTACAGGGGAGAATAGCTGAAAAACTGTTTTTT.

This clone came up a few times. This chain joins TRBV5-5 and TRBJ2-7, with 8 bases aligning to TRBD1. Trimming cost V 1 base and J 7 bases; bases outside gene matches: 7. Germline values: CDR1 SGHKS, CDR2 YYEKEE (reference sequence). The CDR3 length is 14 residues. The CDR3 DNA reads TGTGCCAGCAGCTTGACAGGGGGATCGCGGGAGCAGTACTTC. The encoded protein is CASSLTGGSREQYF.

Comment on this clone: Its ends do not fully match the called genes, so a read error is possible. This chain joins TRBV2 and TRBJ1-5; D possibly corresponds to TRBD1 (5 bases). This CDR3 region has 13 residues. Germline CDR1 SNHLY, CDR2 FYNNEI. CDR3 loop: CASREEGYQPQHF. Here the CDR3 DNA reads TGTGCCAGCAGAGAAGAGGGGTATCAGCCCCAGCATTTT. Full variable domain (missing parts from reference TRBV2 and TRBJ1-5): EPEVTQTPSHQVTQMGQEVILRCVPISNHLYFYWYRQILGQKVEFLVSFYNNEISEKSEIFDDQFSVERPDGSNFTLKIRSTKLEDSAMYFCASREEGYQPQHFGDGTRLSIL.

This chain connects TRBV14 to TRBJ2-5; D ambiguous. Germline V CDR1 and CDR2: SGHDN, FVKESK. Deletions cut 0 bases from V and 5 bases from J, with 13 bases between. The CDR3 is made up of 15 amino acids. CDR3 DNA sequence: TGTGCCAGCAGCCAAGATCTCGTCACCGGGGAGACCCAGTACTTC. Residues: CASSQDLVTGETQYF.

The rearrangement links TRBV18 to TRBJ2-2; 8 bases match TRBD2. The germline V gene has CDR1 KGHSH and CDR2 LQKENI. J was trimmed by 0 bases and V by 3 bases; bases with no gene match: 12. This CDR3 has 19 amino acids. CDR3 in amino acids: CASSPTLAGRPPNTGELFF. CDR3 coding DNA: TGTGCCAGCTCACCTACGCTAGCGGGCCGCCCTCCGAACACCGGGGAGCTGTTTTTT. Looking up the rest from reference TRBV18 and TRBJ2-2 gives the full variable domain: NAGVMQNPRHLVRRRGQEARLRCSPMKGHSHVYWYRQLPEEGLKFMVYLQKENIIDESGMPKERFSAEFPKEGPSILRIQQVVRGDSAAYFCASSPTLAGRPPNTGELFFGEGSRLTVL.

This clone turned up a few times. DNA for the CDR3: TGTGCCTGGAGCGCGGGGACAAGGCAGCAGCCCCAGCATTTT. Translating gives CAWSAGTRQQPQHF. V is TRBV30 and J is TRBJ1-5; possible D gene TRBD1, 6 bases. V gave up 3 bases and J gave up 7 bases, with 16 bases separating them. The germline gives CDR1 GTSNPN, CDR2 SVGIG (reference sequence). The CDR3 loop spans 14 amino acids.

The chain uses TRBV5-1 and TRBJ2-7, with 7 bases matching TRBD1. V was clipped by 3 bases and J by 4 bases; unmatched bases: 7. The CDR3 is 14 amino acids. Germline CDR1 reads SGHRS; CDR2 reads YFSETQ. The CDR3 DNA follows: TGCGCCAGCAGCTCGGGCAGGGGGATATACGAGCAGTACTTC. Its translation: CASSSGRGIYEQYF.